These 18 T cell receptor beta chains were all obtained from the same sample, sequenced in a study of CD8 T cells in ankylosing spondylitis. Study-wide points: Roughly eight highly homologous variants made up a TCR beta motif that seemed to typify ankylosing spondylitis blood.

In TCRdb, the 5' RACE reads were re-called with MiXCR into one record per CDR3 protein. This sample has approximately 400,000 distinct CDR3 sequences; 25% to 30% occur once, and the top ten carry about 1%. These TCRs' antigens remain unknown. Sequenced input: blood, either unsorted or a sorted T cell fraction (not recorded which). The receptors were sampled from a male donor with ankylosing spondylitis.

This clonotype came up a few times. The chain joins TRBV6-1 to TRBJ1-2; perhaps TRBD1 as D (5 bases). Trimming left V 2 bases short and J 3 bases short, with 13 bases between. Germline CDR1 reads MNHNS; CDR2 reads SASEGT. The CDR3 totals 15 residues. CDR3 sequence: CASSEPLSGDYGYTF. The CDR3 DNA sequence: TGTGCCAGCAGTGAACCCCTGTCGGGGGACTATGGCTACACCTTC.

This clonotype was detected ten times or more. The chain combines TRBV16 with TRBJ1-5; the match to TRBD1 covers 9 bases. The CDR3 is made up of 17 amino acids. The trim removed 4 bases at V and 4 bases at J, leaving 11 bases unmatched. The germline gives CDR1 KGHSY, CDR2 FQNENV. CDR3 amino acids: CASSLLGTGRGNQPQHF. The DNA for the CDR3 is TGTGCCAGCAGCCTTTTAGGGACAGGGAGAGGAAATCAGCCCCAGCATTTT.

This clonotype was recorded only once. This chain uses TRBV19 with TRBJ2-2; D is perhaps TRBD2 (6 bases). Trimming took off 5 bases at V and 1 base at J, with 14 bases between the two ends. Germline assignment: CDR1 LNHDA and CDR2 SQIVND (reference sequence). The CDR3 spans 16 residues. The CDR3 region has the DNA TGTGCCAGTAGTCTTTGGGACTCTGAGAACACCGGGGAGCTGTTTTTT. Translating gives CASSLWDSENTGELFF.

This clonotype was observed a handful of times. The chain couples TRBV6-2 or TRBV6-3 to TRBJ1-1; D gene ambiguous. V was clipped by 5 bases and J by 5 bases, with 6 bases between them. There are 11 residues in the CDR3. Looked up from germline, CDR1 is MNHEY and CDR2 is SVGEGT. The CDR3 region has the DNA TGTGCCAGCAGTGTCGGAACTGAAGCTTTCTTT. This codes for CASSVGTEAFF.

This clonotype occurred many times. The chain recombines TRBV5-1 with TRBJ1-5, with 11 bases identical to TRBD1. V lost 4 bases and J lost 7; bases outside the gene matches: 7. Germline CDR1 and CDR2: SGHRS and YFSETQ. This CDR3 region has 15 residues. The CDR3 here is CASSAGQGAGQPQHF. CDR3 bases: TGCGCCAGCAGCGCTGGACAGGGGGCCGGACAGCCCCAGCATTTT.

In this sample, this clonotype turned up a few times. V usage is TRBV5-6 and J usage is TRBJ2-7; D not certain. Germline V gives CDR1 SGHDT, CDR2 YYEEEE. V was cut by 4 bases and J by 4 bases, with 12 bases left in between. This CDR3 has 13 amino acids. DNA of the CDR3: TGTGCCAGCAGCGTAGGACGGAATTACGAGCAGTACGTC. Translation: CASSVGRNYEQYV.

This clonotype was seen a handful of times. The V call is TRBV24-1, the J call TRBJ2-5, with 10 bases lining up with TRBD1. With 4 bases clipped from V and 6 bases from J, the junction kept 4 bases outside the gene matches. The CDR3 spans 14 residues. The V gene's germline CDR1 is KGHDR and CDR2 SFDVKD. The CDR3 nucleotides read TGTGCCACCAGTGACCGACAGGGGGCCAAGACCCAGTACTTC. It encodes CATSDRQGAKTQYF.

The rearrangement links TRBV5-1 to TRBJ2-2; 12 bases match TRBD2. From germline, CDR1 is SGHRS and CDR2 YFSETQ. The J segment lost 7 bases and the V segment lost 4 bases, leaving 8 bases of the junction unmatched. The CDR3 is 16 amino acids. CDR3 region: CASSLRLAGVGGELFF. CDR3 coding DNA: TGCGCCAGCAGCCTCCGACTAGCGGGAGTTGGCGGGGAGCTGTTTTTT.

For the CDR3, the DNA is TGTGCCATCAGTGAGCCCCCTTTGACTAGCGGGAGTAAATACGAGCAGTACTTC. Protein product: CAISEPPLTSGSKYEQYF. V gene TRBV10-3 combines with J gene TRBJ2-7; 12 bases match TRBD2. V lost 2 bases to trimming and J lost 4 bases; unmatched junction nucleotides: 12. Germline V gives CDR1 ENHRY, CDR2 SYGVKD. This CDR3 contains 18 residues.

Here the CDR3 reads CASSSGRINEKLFF. CDR3 nucleotide sequence: TGTGCCAGCAGCTCGGGACGGATAAATGAAAAACTGTTTTTT. This chain uses TRBV11-2 with TRBJ1-4; D is perhaps TRBD1 (5 bases). Looked up from germline, CDR1 is SGHAT and CDR2 is FQNNGV. The CDR3 runs to 14 residues. V lost 4 bases and J 5 bases, leaving 11 bases between the germline ends.

There are a few counts of this clonotype. This sequence joins TRBV27 and TRBJ2-6; no clear D. The CDR3 sequence is 15 residues long. Germline CDR1 and CDR2: MNHEY and SMNVEV (reference sequence). Trimming stripped 0 bases from V and 2 bases from J, with 5 bases between. The CDR3 DNA reads as TGTGCCAGCAGTTTATCGGTCGCTGGGGCCAACGTCCTGACTTTC. This encodes CASSLSVAGANVLTF.

This clonotype showed up just a few times. The chain employs TRBV5-1 and TRBJ2-5; the match to TRBD2 covers 8 bases. The germline V gene has CDR1 SGHRS and CDR2 YFSETQ. The V and J ends lost 0 bases and 4 bases, in that order; junction bases with no gene match: 5. This CDR3 has 15 amino acids. The CDR3 sequence is CASSLDGTRGETQYF. In DNA form, the CDR3 reads TGCGCCAGCAGCTTGGATGGGACTAGGGGAGAGACCCAGTACTTC. The full variable domain, completed using reference TRBV5-1 and TRBJ2-5, is KAGVTQTPRYLIKTRGQQVTLSCSPISGHRSVSWYQQTPGQGLQFLFEYFSETQRNKGNFPGRFSGRQFSNSRSEMNVSTLELGDSALYLCASSLDGTRGETQYFGPGTRLLVL.

This clonotype was recorded a few times. This chain connects TRBV7-9 to TRBJ2-2; TRBD2 aligns across 7 bases. This CDR3 is built from 14 residues. V shed 4 bases and J 5 bases; nucleotides not matched to a gene: 4. Germline V CDR1 and CDR2: SEHNR, FQNEAQ (reference sequence). The CDR3 is CASSSQGGTGELFF. CDR3 nucleotide sequence: TGTGCCAGCAGCTCCCAGGGAGGGACCGGGGAGCTGTTTTTT. Variable domain in full (rest from reference TRBV7-9 and TRBJ2-2): DTGVSQNPRHKITKRGQNVTFRCDPISEHNRLYWYRQTLGQGPEFLTYFQNEAQLEKSRLLSDRFSAERPKGSFSTLEIQRTEQGDSAMYLCASSSQGGTGELFFGEGSRLTVL.

The rearrangement joins TRBV5-1 to TRBJ2-1, with D perhaps TRBD1 or TRBD2 (5 bases each). The CDR3 is 12 amino acids. In germline, CDR1 is SGHRS, CDR2 YFSETQ. Trimming took 3 bases from V and 10 from J, leaving 11 bases between them. The CDR3 spells CASSYPRDEQFF. The CDR3 DNA follows: TGCGCCAGCAGCTACCCCCGGGACGAGCAGTTCTTC.

This rearrangement joins TRBV20-1 to TRBJ2-3, with TRBD2 matching over 7 bases. This CDR3 contains 20 residues. The germline V gene has CDR1 DFQATT and CDR2 SNEGSKA (reference sequence). With 0 bases clipped from V and 4 bases from J, the junction kept 22 bases outside the gene matches. The CDR3 nucleotides read TGCAGTGCTAGAGATATTCGGACTAGAGGCACGGGAGGACGTCCAGATACGCAGTATTTT. Residues: CSARDIRTRGTGGRPDTQYF.

In this sample, this clonotype turned up a few times. This chain joins TRBV27 and TRBJ2-3, with 14 positions matching TRBD2. The ends lost 4 bases at V and 5 bases at J; junction bases unmatched: 8. The CDR3 has 17 amino acids. Germline V gene lookup returns CDR1 MNHEY and CDR2 SMNVEV (reference sequence). The CDR3 here is CASSWGGTSGGGDTQYF. The CDR3 nucleotides are TGTGCCAGCAGTTGGGGTGGGACTAGCGGGGGCGGAGATACGCAGTATTTT.

This clonotype occurred many times. V usage is TRBV7-6 and J usage is TRBJ1-1; D call uncertain. Trimming took 3 bases from V and 3 from J, leaving 8 bases between them. CDR1 and CDR2 from the germline V gene are SGHVS and FNYEAQ. The CDR3 has 13 residues. CDR3 protein: CASSFGVDTEAFF. The CDR3 DNA is TGTGCCAGCAGCTTTGGGGTTGACACTGAAGCTTTCTTT.

This rearrangement joins TRBV20-1 to TRBJ1-1, with D possibly TRBD1 on 6 matching bases. V dropped 0 bases and J dropped 7 bases, with 12 bases sitting between them. CDR3 length equals 13 residues. The germline CDR1 and CDR2 sequences are DFQATT and SNEGSKA (reference sequence). The CDR3 nucleotides are TGCAGTGCTAGAGATAGGACAGTACTTGAAGCTTTCTTT. This translates into CSARDRTVLEAFF.